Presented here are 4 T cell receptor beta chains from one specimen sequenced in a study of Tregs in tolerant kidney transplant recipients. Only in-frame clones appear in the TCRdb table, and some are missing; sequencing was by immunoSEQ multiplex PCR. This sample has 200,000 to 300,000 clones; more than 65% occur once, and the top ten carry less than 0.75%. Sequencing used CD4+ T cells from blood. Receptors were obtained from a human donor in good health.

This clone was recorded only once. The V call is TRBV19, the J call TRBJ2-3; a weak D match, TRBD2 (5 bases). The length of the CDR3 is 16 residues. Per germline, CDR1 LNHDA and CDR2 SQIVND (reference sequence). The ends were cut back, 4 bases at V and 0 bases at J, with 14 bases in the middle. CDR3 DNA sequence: TGTGCCAGTAGTACCCGGGGAGCGGTTAGCACAGATACGCAGTATTTT. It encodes CASSTRGAVSTDTQYF.

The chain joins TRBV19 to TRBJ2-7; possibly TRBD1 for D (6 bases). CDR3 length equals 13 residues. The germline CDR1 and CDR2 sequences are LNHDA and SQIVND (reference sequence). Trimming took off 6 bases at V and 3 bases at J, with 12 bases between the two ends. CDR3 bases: TGTGCCAGTAGCCCCGGACAGATCTACGAGCAGTACTTC. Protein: CASSPGQIYEQYF.

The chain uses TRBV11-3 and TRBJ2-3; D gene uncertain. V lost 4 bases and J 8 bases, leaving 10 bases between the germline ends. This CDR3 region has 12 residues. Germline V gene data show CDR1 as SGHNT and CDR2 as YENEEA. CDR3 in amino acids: CASSSPLGTQYF. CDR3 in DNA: TGTGCCAGCAGCTCGCCTCTTGGTACGCAGTATTTT.

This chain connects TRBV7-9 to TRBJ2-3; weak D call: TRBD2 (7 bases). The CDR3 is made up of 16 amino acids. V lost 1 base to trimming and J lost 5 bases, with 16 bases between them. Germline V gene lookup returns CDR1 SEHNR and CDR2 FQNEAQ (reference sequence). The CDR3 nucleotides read TGTGCCAGCAGCTTAGGCACGGGGGGCGCCGGAGATACGCAGTATTTT. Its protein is CASSLGTGGAGDTQYF.